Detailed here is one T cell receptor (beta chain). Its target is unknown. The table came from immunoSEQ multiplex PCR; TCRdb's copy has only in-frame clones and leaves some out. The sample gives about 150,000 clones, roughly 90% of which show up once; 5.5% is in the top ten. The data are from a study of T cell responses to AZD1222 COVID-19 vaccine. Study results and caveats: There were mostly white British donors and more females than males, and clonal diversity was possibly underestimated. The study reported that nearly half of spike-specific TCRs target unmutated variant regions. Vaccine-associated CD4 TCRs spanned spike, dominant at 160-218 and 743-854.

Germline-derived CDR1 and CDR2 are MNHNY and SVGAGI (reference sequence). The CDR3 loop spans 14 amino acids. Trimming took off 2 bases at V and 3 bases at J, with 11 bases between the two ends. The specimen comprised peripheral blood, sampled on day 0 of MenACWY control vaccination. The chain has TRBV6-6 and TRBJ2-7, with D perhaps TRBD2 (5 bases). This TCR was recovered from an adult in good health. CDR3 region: CASSYVPGFYEQYV. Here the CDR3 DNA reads TGTGCCAGCAGTTACGTGCCGGGGTTCTACGAGCAGTACGTC.